Below, 7 T cell receptor beta chains from the same sample are listed, as sequenced in a study of beta chain features in type 1 diabetes. As every portion of the isolated RNA was reverse transcribed, the sequencing read expressed TCRB transcripts. Using immunoSEQ multiplex PCR, the repertoire was profiled, and TCRdb retains in-frame clones only, with some absent. The sample includes hundreds of thousands of clones, approximately 15% of them seen just once. Study outcomes and limitations: People with Type 1 diabetes carried modestly yet significantly shorter TCRB CDR3s in all four CD4+ subsets.

Antigens of these TCRs are unknown. The sequencing input was naive CD4+ T cells from blood. These receptors all stem from a man aged 30 to 45 with type 1 diabetes.

V gene TRBV7-2 combines with J gene TRBJ1-5, with unresolved D. CDR1 is SGHTA, CDR2 FQGNSA, per germline. The CDR3 extends over 13 amino acids. V lost 8 bases and J 0 bases, leaving 8 bases between the germline ends. This CDR3 is CASRGNSNQPQHF. In DNA form, the CDR3 reads TGTGCCAGCCGAGGGAATAGCAATCAGCCCCAGCATTTT.

The CDR3 coding sequence is TGTGCCAGCAGCTTAGGGGGCAGGAGCTACGAGCAGTACTTC. Translated: CASSLGGRSYEQYF. The V gene is TRBV11-3, the J gene TRBJ2-7; TRBD1 is a possible D gene (5 bases). The CDR3 length is 14 residues. The germline CDR1 and CDR2 sequences are SGHNT and YENEEA. The V gene lost 1 base and the J gene lost 3 bases, with 10 bases spanning the gap.

The V call is TRBV19, the J call TRBJ1-1, with a tentative D call TRBD1 (6 bases). Trimming shortened V by 5 bases and J by 4 bases, and 23 bases separated the two germline ends. This CDR3 has 17 amino acids. Germline CDR1 reads LNHDA; CDR2 reads SQIVND (reference sequence). CDR3 DNA sequence: TGTGCCAGTAGTTCCAAAGACAGGATAACTTACATCACTGAAGCTTTCTTT. Amino acid sequence: CASSSKDRITYITEAFF.

The sample holds a few counts of this clone. V gene TRBV19 combines with J gene TRBJ2-4; TRBD1 is a possible D gene (5 bases). The V end was cut by 4 bases, the J end by 10 bases, with 14 bases between. There are 13 residues in the CDR3. Germline V gene sequence: CDR1 LNHDA, CDR2 SQIVND (reference sequence). The chain's CDR3 is CASSTGHDRIQYF. The CDR3 DNA reads TGTGCCAGTAGTACCGGACACGACAGAATTCAGTACTTC.

J is TRBJ2-1 and V is TRBV5-4; D gene uncertain. Trimming cost V 1 base and J 7 bases, with 15 bases left between them. The CDR3 length is 15 residues. CDR1 is SGHNT, CDR2 YYREEE, per germline (reference sequence). The CDR3 loop is CASSLPTFSRNEQFF. CDR3 nucleotide sequence: TGTGCCAGCAGCTTGCCAACGTTCTCGAGGAATGAGCAGTTCTTC.

The J gene is TRBJ2-3, the V gene TRBV5-4; 7 bases agree with TRBD2. The CDR3 has 16 amino acids. The V gene's germline CDR1 is SGHNT and CDR2 YYREEE (reference sequence). V lost 4 bases to trimming and J lost 1 base; unmatched junction nucleotides: 9. DNA for the CDR3: TGTGCCAGCAGCCCCGAGAGCGGGATCGGCACAGATACGCAGTATTTT. It yields the protein CASSPESGIGTDTQYF. The variable domain in full, with the rest retrieved from reference TRBV5-4 and TRBJ2-3, is ETGVTQSPTHLIKTRGQQVTLRCSSQSGHNTVSWYQQALGQGPQFIFQYYREEENGRGNFPPRFSGLQFPNYSSELNVNALELDDSALYLCASSPESGIGTDTQYFGPGTRLTVL.

The rearrangement links TRBV6-6 to TRBJ1-2; D gene uncertain. The CDR3 contains 14 residues. V was clipped by 7 bases and J by 4 bases, with 16 bases between them. Germline V gene lookup returns CDR1 MNHNY and CDR2 SVGAGI (reference sequence). In DNA, the CDR3 is TGTGCCAGCACTTTACCTAAAGACTTCTATGGCTACACCTTC. Translated, it gives CASTLPKDFYGYTF.